The 24 T cell receptor beta chains in this list originate from one sample, sequenced in a study of blood T cells in healthy people across ages. A second PCR, run for roughly 7 to 12 cycles, used a sample-barcoded 5' primer plus a J-beta primer mix. TCRdb reprocessed the 5' RACE reads with MiXCR, giving one entry per CDR3 protein. Among roughly 680,000 distinct CDR3 sequences, about 51% were seen once, and the ten largest hold roughly 13%. Material for sequencing was blood. These receptors were obtained from an elderly woman in good health.

V usage is TRBV29-1 and J usage is TRBJ2-7; D call uncertain. The germline V gene has CDR1 SQVTM and CDR2 ANQGSEA. V was clipped by 4 bases and J by 6 bases, with 13 bases between them. This CDR3 is built from 12 residues. CDR3 nucleotide sequence: TGCAGCGTTGGGGATGTGGGGTCCGAGCAGTACTTC. The encoded protein is CSVGDVGSEQYF.

The J gene is TRBJ2-5, the V gene TRBV29-1; D is possibly TRBD2 (5 bases). CDR1 is SQVTM and CDR2 is ANQGSEA in the germline V gene. V gave up 1 base and J gave up 3 bases, with 9 bases separating them. The CDR3 covers 13 residues. The CDR3 protein is CSVEVAIEETQYF. The CDR3 region has the DNA TGCAGCGTTGAAGTAGCGATCGAAGAGACCCAGTACTTC.

The rearrangement uses TRBV25-1 and TRBJ1-3; 9 nucleotides match TRBD1. Germline CDR1 and CDR2: MGHDK and SYGVNS. Trimming cost V 6 bases and J 0 bases; bases outside gene matches: 3. The CDR3 has 15 residues. The CDR3 here is CASRGTGNSGNTIYF. The CDR3 DNA sequence: TGTGCCAGCAGGGGGACAGGGAACTCTGGAAACACCATATATTTT.

This clonotype was recorded once. The rearrangement joins TRBV14 to TRBJ2-7; D is possibly TRBD2 (5 bases). Trimming left V 1 base short and J 6 bases short, with 13 bases between. The CDR3 consists of 14 residues. In germline, CDR1 is SGHDN, CDR2 FVKESK. The CDR3 DNA reads TGTGCCAGCAGCCAAGTTTACGGCGCGGGCGAGCAGTACTTC. Its protein product is CASSQVYGAGEQYF.

In its sample, this clonotype was seen a few times. CDR3 protein: CSATLAGGLTQYF. For the CDR3, the DNA is TGCAGTGCTACTCTAGCGGGAGGGCTTACGCAGTATTTT. The rearrangement uses TRBV20-1 and TRBJ2-3, with TRBD2 matching over 12 bases. Per the germline V gene, CDR1 is DFQATT and CDR2 is SNEGSKA (reference sequence). Trimming removed 4 bases from V and 8 bases from J; junction bases left unmatched: 4. The CDR3 consists of 13 residues.

This clonotype was found a few times. This chain uses TRBV14 with TRBJ2-2, with D unclear. CDR3 length equals 13 residues. Per germline, CDR1 SGHDN and CDR2 FVKESK. V gave up 3 bases and J gave up 7 bases, with 9 bases separating them. CDR3 nucleotide sequence: TGTGCCAGCAGCCAGGCTTACGGCGGGGAGCTGTTTTTT. This translates into CASSQAYGGELFF.

CDR3 DNA sequence: TGTGCCAGCAGTCCTCTCGACAGGGGGCTCCAGCCCCAGCATTTT. Its protein is CASSPLDRGLQPQHF. The chain is built from TRBV27 and TRBJ1-5; TRBD1 matches at 10 bases. CDR1 is MNHEY and CDR2 is SMNVEV in the germline V gene (reference sequence). This CDR3 is built from 15 residues. J was trimmed by 7 bases and V by 5 bases; bases with no gene match: 8.

This clonotype was counted only a few times. J is TRBJ2-3 and V is TRBV27, with TRBD2 identical over 15 bases. CDR3 length: 18 amino acids. V was clipped by 2 bases and J by 6 bases; unmatched bases: 9. CDR1 and CDR2 (germline): MNHEY, SMNVEV (reference sequence). CDR3 sequence reads: CASSLTGTSGGPRDTQYF. As DNA, the CDR3 is TGTGCCAGCAGTTTAACCGGGACTAGCGGGGGGCCCCGGGATACGCAGTATTTT.

The chain employs TRBV7-2 and TRBJ2-7; 9 bases fit TRBD2. V shed 1 base and J 4 bases; nucleotides not matched to a gene: 11. The CDR3 consists of 17 residues. The V gene's germline CDR1 is SGHTA and CDR2 FQGNSA. CDR3 bases: TGTGCCAGCAGCTTAGTCGGGCGCGGGAGGGCTAGTTACGAGCAGTACTTC. Encoded protein: CASSLVGRGRASYEQYF.

The gene calls are TRBV7-8 and TRBJ1-5; no definite D call. Germline assignment: CDR1 SGHVS and CDR2 FQNEAQ. V dropped 3 bases and J dropped 2 bases, with 11 bases sitting between them. The CDR3 totals 15 residues. CDR3 DNA sequence: TGTGCCAGCAGCTTGGACTGGGGAGGCAATCAGCCCCAGCATTTT. This sequence encodes CASSLDWGGNQPQHF. The complete variable domain, with remaining parts taken from reference TRBV7-8 and TRBJ1-5, reads GAGVSQSPRYKVAKRGQDVALRCDPISGHVSLFWYQQALGQGPEFLTYFQNEAQLDKSGLPSDRFFAERPEGSVSTLKIQRTQQEDSAVYLCASSLDWGGNQPQHFGDGTRLSIL.

This clonotype was seen once. Possible read error: a much larger clone is one base away. This chain connects TRBV7-3 to TRBJ2-6, with D hard to call. CDR1 SGHTA and CDR2 FQGTGA come from the germline V gene. CDR3 length: 14 amino acids. The germline V and J ends were trimmed by 5 bases and 3 bases, with 8 bases remaining between them. CDR3 sequence reads: CASSIDDGANVLTF. In nucleotides, the CDR3 is TGTGCCAGCAGCATCGACGATGGGGCCAACGTCCTGACTTTC.

The chain carries TRBV15 and TRBJ2-1, with D hard to call. The CDR3 is 13 residues long. V was cut by 0 bases and J by 8 bases, with 8 bases left in between. Germline V gene lookup returns CDR1 LNHNV and CDR2 YYDKDF (reference sequence). The CDR3 bases are TGTGCCACCAGCAGAGACCCGGGCTATGAGCAGTTCTTC. This codes for CATSRDPGYEQFF.

This clonotype has ten or more counts. The chain uses TRBV4-1 and TRBJ2-1, with TRBD2 identical over 9 bases. Unmatched junction bases numbered 10, after V lost 1 base and J lost 6 bases. The CDR3 runs 17 residues. Germline-derived CDR1 and CDR2 are MGHRA and YSYEKL. The CDR3 DNA sequence: TGCGCCAGCAGCCAAGTAATGGCACCAGCGGGAGGCAATGAGCAGTTCTTC. Encoded protein: CASSQVMAPAGGNEQFF.

This clonotype occurred many times. The chain recombines TRBV6-5 with TRBJ2-3, with TRBD2 matching over 7 bases. This CDR3 is built from 15 residues. Trimming at V came to 5 bases and at J to 1 base, leaving 6 bases not matched to a gene. The V gene's germline CDR1 is MNHEY and CDR2 SVGAGI. CDR3 amino acids: CASSPGTIGTDTQYF. The DNA of the CDR3 is TGTGCCAGCAGTCCGGGGACTATTGGCACAGATACGCAGTATTTT.

The chain's CDR3 is CAGCYGEVDGYTF. In DNA, the CDR3 is TGTGCCGGCTGTTACGGAGAGGTGGATGGCTACACCTTC. The rearrangement links TRBV6-6 to TRBJ1-2; D not resolved. Trimming left V 11 bases short and J 6 bases short, with 19 bases between. The CDR3 length is 13 residues. Germline assignment: CDR1 MNHNY and CDR2 SVGAGI (reference sequence).

This chain joins TRBV28 and TRBJ2-2; TRBD2 is a possible D gene (5 bases). V was clipped by 8 bases and J by 6 bases, with 13 bases between them. The CDR3 consists of 13 residues. Germline-derived CDR1 and CDR2 are MDHEN and SYDVKM. The DNA of the CDR3 is TGTGCCAGCTTAAGCGTCGGGGCCGGGGAGCTGTTTTTT. Translating gives CASLSVGAGELFF.

The chain recombines TRBV20-1 with TRBJ2-7; TRBD1 matches 11 bases. With V trimmed by 5 bases and J by 6 bases, 9 bases remained unmatched. This CDR3 is built from 14 residues. CDR1 is DFQATT and CDR2 is SNEGSKA in the germline V gene (reference sequence). The CDR3 region is CSAGRRTGGTEQYF. In DNA, the CDR3 is TGCAGTGCTGGCCGACGGACAGGGGGCACCGAGCAGTACTTC.

This clonotype was picked up many times. J is TRBJ2-1 and V is TRBV4-1, with D perhaps given as TRBD1 or TRBD2 (5 bases each). V was trimmed by 3 bases and J by 8 bases, leaving 14 bases between them. This CDR3 spans 14 amino acids. Germline V lookup: CDR1 MGHRA, CDR2 YSYEKL. The CDR3 sequence: CASSQFGTKDEQFF. In DNA form, the CDR3 reads TGCGCCAGCAGCCAGTTCGGGACCAAGGATGAGCAGTTCTTC.

This chain uses TRBV5-1 with TRBJ1-1, with D unclear. The CDR3 totals 14 residues. Trimming cost V 2 bases and J 1 base, with 9 bases left between them. The germline V gene has CDR1 SGHRS and CDR2 YFSETQ. DNA for the CDR3: TGCGCCAGCAGCTTTATCAGCTCGAACACTGAAGCTTTCTTT. It is translated as CASSFISSNTEAFF.

This clonotype was detected ten times or more. The chain employs TRBV6-1 and TRBJ2-7; D is undetermined. Trimming removed 6 bases from V and 0 bases from J, with 3 bases in between. Germline V CDR1 and CDR2: MNHNS, SASEGT. This CDR3 is 11 amino acids long. The CDR3 DNA reads as TGTGCCAGCAGGAACTCCTACGAGCAGTACTTC. Translation: CASRNSYEQYF.

The chain has TRBV20-1 and TRBJ1-6; D not resolved. There are 16 residues in the CDR3. V lost 0 bases, J lost 0 bases, and 9 bases lay in between. The germline CDR1 and CDR2 sequences are DFQATT and SNEGSKA (reference sequence). The CDR3 DNA reads TGCAGTGCTAGAGATGCTGGGAGCTCCTATAATTCACCCCTCCACTTT. Translated, it gives CSARDAGSSYNSPLHF.

This clonotype turned up a few times. The V call is TRBV29-1, the J call TRBJ2-5; D gene unclear. The CDR3 extends over 12 amino acids. With 4 bases removed from V and 5 bases from J, the gap between germline ends came to 11 bases. The germline V gene encodes CDR1 SQVTM and CDR2 ANQGSEA. In DNA form, the CDR3 reads TGCAGCGTTGCGGTTTCGGTGGAGACCCAGTACTTC. Residues: CSVAVSVETQYF.

The rearrangement links TRBV7-6 to TRBJ2-7; tentatively, D is TRBD1 (6 bases). The CDR3 is made up of 14 amino acids. Trimming cost V 2 bases and J 1 base, with 9 bases left between them. CDR1 and CDR2 from the germline V gene are SGHVS and FNYEAQ. The CDR3: CASSLQTGSYEQYF. CDR3 sequence (DNA): TGTGCCAGCAGCTTACAAACAGGGTCCTACGAGCAGTACTTC.

This clonotype was picked up one time. This chain joins TRBV7-6 and TRBJ2-5, with TRBD1 identical over 7 bases. J gave up 6 bases and V 5 bases, and 9 bases lay outside the gene matches. The germline V gene encodes CDR1 SGHVS and CDR2 FNYEAQ. This CDR3 region has 14 residues. The CDR3 spells CASSMNRGQQTQYF. Written as DNA, the CDR3 is TGTGCCAGCAGCATGAACAGGGGCCAGCAGACCCAGTACTTC.